The next 31 T cell receptor beta chains were all read from a single sample in a study of cytomegalovirus exposure and HLA in healthy donors. Use of 60 Vbeta and 13 Jbeta primers characterized the PCR. The assay was immunoSEQ multiplex PCR, and TCRdb's table has in-frame clones only and misses some. The profile shows 150,000 to 200,000 clones, over 60% of them singletons. The sequenced sample consisted of PBMCs. The source of these receptors is a woman aged 40 to 49 in good health and CMV-seronegative.

The V and J genes are TRBV5-1 and TRBJ1-4; TRBD1 matches 9 bases. The CDR3 length is 15 residues. Germline CDR1 is SGHRS and CDR2 is YFSETQ. V lost 4 bases and J lost 5; bases outside the gene matches: 6. CDR3 nucleotides: TGCGCCAGCAGCCAAATGGGGACAGGGAATGAAAAACTGTTTTTT. Amino acids: CASSQMGTGNEKLFF.

On this clone: One end of the junction is discordant with germline, which a read error may explain. The chain recombines TRBV30 with TRBJ2-4; perhaps TRBD2 as D (6 bases). The CDR3 is 11 amino acids. Germline lookup yields CDR1 GTSNPN and CDR2 SVGIG (reference sequence). As DNA, the CDR3 is TGTGCCTGGAGTTCAAGGATGGGACTCTATTTC. The encoded protein is CAWSSRMGLYF.

The chain carries TRBV30 and TRBJ2-2, with 7 bases fitting TRBD1. The CDR3 length is 16 residues. Germline trimming cut 3 bases from V and 2 bases from J; bases unmatched to any gene: 9. The V gene's germline CDR1 is GTSNPN and CDR2 SVGIG (reference sequence). CDR3 amino acids: CAWSLANRGNTGELFF. The CDR3 nucleotides read TGTGCCTGGAGCCTCGCTAACAGGGGCAACACCGGGGAGCTGTTTTTT.

The chain combines TRBV7-2 with TRBJ1-5; D is unclear. Germline lookup yields CDR1 SGHTA and CDR2 FQGNSA. This CDR3 is built from 15 residues. Trimming stripped 2 bases from V and 0 bases from J, with 8 bases between. In DNA, the CDR3 is TGTGCCAGCAGCTTAATGGCAGATAGCAATCAGCCCCAGCATTTT. This encodes CASSLMADSNQPQHF.

This sequence joins TRBV10-3 and TRBJ2-7, with 12 bases identical to TRBD2. The CDR3 totals 13 residues. After removal of 6 bases from V and 5 bases from J, the junction contained 2 bases not matched to a gene. In germline, CDR1 is ENHRY, CDR2 SYGVKD. CDR3 sequence: CAIRTSGSHEQYV. In DNA form, the CDR3 reads TGTGCCATCAGGACTAGCGGGAGCCACGAGCAGTACGTC.

J is TRBJ1-1 and V is TRBV10-3; weak D call: TRBD1 (6 bases). The ends were cut back, 4 bases at V and 1 base at J, with 10 bases in the middle. This CDR3 has 14 amino acids. Per germline, CDR1 ENHRY and CDR2 SYGVKD. Written as DNA, the CDR3 is TGTGCCATCAGTGGTCTGGGGGCGAACACTGAAGCTTTCTTT. Translation: CAISGLGANTEAFF.

This chain joins TRBV27 and TRBJ2-3; 13 nucleotides line up with TRBD2. With 7 bases clipped from V and 2 bases from J, the junction kept 6 bases outside the gene matches. There are 16 residues in the CDR3. Germline CDR1 reads MNHEY; CDR2 reads SMNVEV (reference sequence). Written as DNA, the CDR3 is TGTGCCAGCATCCGGACTAGCGGGAGCCCCACAGATACGCAGTATTTT. This codes for CASIRTSGSPTDTQYF.

This sequence joins TRBV11-3 and TRBJ2-7, with D perhaps TRBD2 (6 bases). Germline CDR1 reads SGHNT; CDR2 reads YENEEA. V lost 5 bases to trimming and J lost 3 bases, with 11 bases between them. This CDR3 has 13 residues. For the CDR3, the DNA is TGTGCCAGCAGCCAGGAGGGAGGCTACGAGCAGTACTTC. Translation gives CASSQEGGYEQYF.

V usage is TRBV5-6 and J usage is TRBJ2-2; no firm D call. Germline V lookup: CDR1 SGHDT, CDR2 YYEEEE. This CDR3 region has 16 residues. Trimming took 4 bases from V and 1 from J, leaving 14 bases between them. The CDR3 sequence: CASSQNQYLNTGELFF. CDR3 DNA sequence: TGTGCCAGCAGCCAAAACCAGTACCTGAACACCGGGGAGCTGTTTTTT.

The chain uses TRBV29-1 and TRBJ2-2; 7 bases agree with TRBD1. The ends lost 4 bases at V and 0 bases at J; junction bases unmatched: 2. The CDR3 consists of 14 residues. Germline loops: CDR1 SQVTM, CDR2 ANQGSEA. CDR3 residues: CSVGGTANTGELFF. CDR3 bases: TGCAGCGTTGGAGGGACAGCGAACACCGGGGAGCTGTTTTTT.

Only a few counts were recorded for this clone. V gene TRBV5-6 combines with J gene TRBJ2-5, with TRBD2 as a possible D gene (6 bases). From germline, CDR1 is SGHDT and CDR2 YYEEEE. The CDR3 length is 14 residues. V lost 0 bases and J lost 2, with 8 bases in between. CDR3 sequence (DNA): TGTGCCAGCAGCTTGGACGCGGGGCAAGAGACCCAGTACTTC. Its protein is CASSLDAGQETQYF.

On this clone itself: Germline and junction disagree at one end, which may indicate a read error. This specimen includes other DNA sequences encoding the same CDR3. The chain employs TRBV9 and TRBJ2-7; 10 nucleotides match TRBD2. CDR1 and CDR2 (germline): SGDLS, YYNGEE. The CDR3 loop spans 15 amino acids. For the CDR3, the DNA is TGTGCCAGTAGCGTAGGGTTAGCGGGAGGAGGCGAGCAGTACTTC. Protein sequence: CASSVGLAGGGEQYF.

This chain joins TRBV11-3 and TRBJ2-1; the match to TRBD2 covers 11 bases. The J segment lost 8 bases and the V segment lost 3 bases, leaving 6 bases of the junction unmatched. There are 15 residues in the CDR3. The germline V gene has CDR1 SGHNT and CDR2 YENEEA. CDR3 sequence (DNA): TGTGCCAGCAGCTTGAGACTAGCGGGACTCGATGAGCAGTTCTTC. Translating it yields CASSLRLAGLDEQFF.

The rearrangement uses TRBV19 and TRBJ1-3; a weak D match, TRBD1 (5 bases). V gave up 1 base and J gave up 5 bases, with 15 bases separating them. Per germline, CDR1 LNHDA and CDR2 SQIVND (reference sequence). There are 16 residues in the CDR3. As DNA, the CDR3 is TGTGCCAGTAGTATAGCCGCGGGGCGAACAAGAAACACCATATATTTT. Its translation: CASSIAAGRTRNTIYF.

The J gene is TRBJ2-1, the V gene TRBV6-4; 9 bases agree with TRBD2. CDR1 and CDR2 (germline): MRHNA, SNTAGT. J gave up 3 bases and V 4 bases, and 4 bases lay outside the gene matches. There are 15 residues in the CDR3. The CDR3, as DNA: TGTGCCAGCAGTGTGTCACTAGCGGGCTACAATGAGCAGTTCTTC. This sequence encodes CASSVSLAGYNEQFF.

The chain combines TRBV6-5 with TRBJ2-7; 8 bases map to TRBD1. Trimming at V came to 6 bases and at J to 0 bases, leaving 4 bases not matched to a gene. The germline V gene encodes CDR1 MNHEY and CDR2 SVGAGI. CDR3 length: 14 amino acids. CDR3 bases: TGTGCCAGCAGCAAAGGACAGGGCTCCTACGAGCAGTACGTC. This translates into CASSKGQGSYEQYV.

CDR3 DNA sequence: TGCGCCAGCAAAGGGACAGGGGTTCACGCTGAAGCTTTCTTT. This translates into CASKGTGVHAEAFF. V is TRBV5-1 and J is TRBJ1-1; TRBD1 aligns across 10 bases. Looked up from germline, CDR1 is SGHRS and CDR2 is YFSETQ. V was pared by 6 bases and J by 6 bases, with 8 bases of the junction left unmatched. The CDR3 contains 14 residues. Combining the CDR3 with reference TRBV5-1 and TRBJ1-1 gives the whole variable domain KAGVTQTPRYLIKTRGQQVTLSCSPISGHRSVSWYQQTPGQGLQFLFEYFSETQRNKGNFPGRFSGRQFSNSRSEMNVSTLELGDSALYLCASKGTGVHAEAFFGQGTRLTVV.

The chain couples TRBV5-5 to TRBJ2-2; 8 nucleotides line up with TRBD2. J lost 6 bases, V lost 4 bases, and 5 bases had no gene match. Germline V gene data show CDR1 as SGHKS and CDR2 as YYEKEE (reference sequence). This CDR3 spans 14 amino acids. The chain's CDR3 is CASSTLAEAGELFF. The CDR3 DNA is TGTGCCAGCAGCACACTAGCGGAGGCCGGGGAGCTGTTTTTT.

The chain joins TRBV15 to TRBJ1-2; possible D gene TRBD1, 5 bases. The CDR3 consists of 14 residues. The V end was cut by 5 bases, the J end by 0 bases, with 10 bases between. Per germline, CDR1 LNHNV and CDR2 YYDKDF (reference sequence). The CDR3 nucleotides are TGTGCCACCAGCCCGGGGGTATCTAACTATGGCTACACCTTC. Its translation is CATSPGVSNYGYTF.

V usage is TRBV19 and J usage is TRBJ2-1; D remains unclear. With 4 bases removed from V and 0 bases from J, the gap between germline ends came to 10 bases. This CDR3 spans 15 amino acids. Per germline, CDR1 LNHDA and CDR2 SQIVND (reference sequence). The CDR3 region has the DNA TGTGCCAGTAGTACTTATCCTAGCTCCTACAATGAGCAGTTCTTC. It is translated as CASSTYPSSYNEQFF.

This clone was seen a handful of times. The chain links TRBV27 to TRBJ1-2; weak D call: TRBD1 (5 bases). Trimming removed 7 bases from V and 4 bases from J, with 25 bases in between. The CDR3 consists of 17 residues. CDR1 and CDR2 from the germline V gene are MNHEY and SMNVEV (reference sequence). The CDR3 DNA follows: TGTGCCAGCACCCCCAACCGAGGCGACATTAGGGGCTATGGCTACACCTTC. Translated: CASTPNRGDIRGYGYTF.

The chain joins TRBV7-8 to TRBJ1-3; perhaps TRBD1 as D (5 bases). Germline CDR1 SGHVS, CDR2 FQNEAQ. The V gene lost 1 base and the J gene lost 0 bases, with 10 bases spanning the gap. The CDR3 totals 16 residues. The CDR3 sequence is CASSLDRPSSGNTIYF. The CDR3 DNA is TGTGCCAGCAGCTTAGACAGGCCGAGCTCTGGAAACACCATATATTTT.

A single count supports this clone. This chain uses TRBV2 with TRBJ2-7, with D tentatively TRBD1 (6 bases). The CDR3 extends over 17 amino acids. Germline CDR1 reads SNHLY; CDR2 reads FYNNEI. Trimming left V 10 bases short and J 1 base short, with 26 bases between. This CDR3 is CATLLPSTGWGSYEQYF. The CDR3 DNA follows: TGTGCCACCCTGCTGCCCTCTACAGGGTGGGGTTCCTACGAGCAGTACTTC.

The genes are TRBV7-2 and TRBJ2-7; 7 nucleotides align to TRBD2. The germline V gene has CDR1 SGHTA and CDR2 FQGNSA. This CDR3 has 14 residues. With V trimmed by 8 bases and J by 4 bases, 11 bases remained unmatched. The CDR3 spells CASSSGIASYEQYF. The CDR3 DNA is TGTGCCAGCTCAAGCGGGATAGCGTCTTACGAGCAGTACTTC.

This rearrangement joins TRBV13 to TRBJ2-2; no definite D call. Germline CDR1 is PRHDT and CDR2 is FYEKMQ (reference sequence). Trimming pared 6 bases from V and 1 base from J, leaving 15 bases between. The CDR3 is 16 amino acids. Written as DNA, the CDR3 is TGTGCCAGCAGATATCCATCGCCAGGGAACACCGGGGAGCTGTTTTTT. Translating it yields CASRYPSPGNTGELFF.

This sequence joins TRBV11-3 and TRBJ1-5; D is perhaps TRBD1 (5 bases). Germline V lookup: CDR1 SGHNT, CDR2 YENEEA. The CDR3 runs to 13 residues. The V gene lost 3 bases and the J gene lost 5 bases, with 8 bases spanning the gap. CDR3 coding DNA: TGTGCCAGCAGCTTCGACAGATATCAGCCCCAGCATTTT. Protein product: CASSFDRYQPQHF. Filled out from reference TRBV11-3 and TRBJ1-5, the complete variable domain reads EAGVVQSPRYKIIEKKQPVAFWCNPISGHNTLYWYLQNLGQGPELLIRYENEEAVDDSQLPKDRFSAERLKGVDSTLKIQPAELGDSAVYLCASSFDRYQPQHFGDGTRLSIL.

This chain joins TRBV7-9 and TRBJ1-2, with D maybe TRBD1 (5 bases). There are 13 residues in the CDR3. Per germline, CDR1 SEHNR and CDR2 FQNEAQ (reference sequence). Trimming shortened V by 1 base and J by 7 bases, and 10 bases separated the two germline ends. CDR3 sequence: CASSLVGASGYTF. As DNA, the CDR3 is TGTGCCAGCAGCTTAGTAGGGGCCTCTGGCTACACCTTC.

The chain has TRBV19 and TRBJ1-5; 7 bases line up with TRBD1. This CDR3 has 15 amino acids. Germline V gene sequence: CDR1 LNHDA, CDR2 SQIVND (reference sequence). J gave up 2 bases and V 6 bases, and 7 bases lay outside the gene matches. CDR3 protein: CASRNHRGGNQPQHF. The CDR3 DNA reads TGTGCCAGTAGAAATCACAGGGGAGGCAATCAGCCCCAGCATTTT.

The V and J genes are TRBV5-4 and TRBJ2-7; tentative D call: TRBD2 (6 bases). CDR3 size: 15 residues. CDR1 and CDR2 (germline): SGHNT, YYREEE (reference sequence). V was shortened by 0 bases and J by 4 bases, with 14 bases between the two germline ends. The CDR3: CASSLAGSRGYEQYV. The CDR3 region has the DNA TGTGCCAGCAGCTTGGCGGGGTCTCGGGGGTACGAGCAGTACGTC.

The chain joins TRBV11-3 to TRBJ2-3, with a tentative D call TRBD2 (5 bases). Per germline, CDR1 SGHNT and CDR2 YENEEA. V was shortened by 1 base and J by 2 bases, with 13 bases between the two germline ends. The CDR3 extends over 16 amino acids. CDR3 amino acids: CASSLAPAAFTDTQYF. Written as DNA, the CDR3 is TGTGCCAGCAGCTTAGCCCCAGCGGCCTTCACAGATACGCAGTATTTT.

This clone was recorded only once. The V and J genes are TRBV19 and TRBJ2-1; 8 positions agree with TRBD1. Germline V gene data show CDR1 as LNHDA and CDR2 as SQIVND (reference sequence). V trimming: 2 bases; J trimming: 10 bases; junction bases outside the gene matches: 10. The CDR3 length is 15 residues. CDR3 coding DNA: TGTGCCAGTAGTATAAGTCTTGTGACAGGGGACGAGCAGTTCTTC. Residues: CASSISLVTGDEQFF. The full variable domain, rest sourced from reference TRBV19 and TRBJ2-1, is DGGITQSPKYLFRKEGQNVTLSCEQNLNHDAMYWYRQDPGQGLRLIYYSQIVNDFQKGDIAEGYSVSREKKESFPLTVTSAQKNPTAFYLCASSISLVTGDEQFFGPGTRLTVL.